This TCR beta chain was retrieved from a study of cytomegalovirus exposure and HLA in healthy donors. Study observations and caveats: 150 to 200 TCR beta chains were listed as cytomegalovirus-associated. For most TCR sequences rarity was the rule, although some public TCRs occurred in many donors.

On this clone itself: Its antigen is as yet unknown.

V shed 0 bases and J shed 5 bases, with 16 bases lying between them. This CDR3 has 16 amino acids. Germline CDR1 LGHNA, CDR2 YSLEER. PCR was performed using 60 Vbeta and 13 Jbeta primers. This table comes from immunoSEQ multiplex PCR, and its TCRdb copy is limited to in-frame clones, with some not included. The listing contains 70,000 to 100,000 clones. Source material: PBMCs. The TCR originated in a girl aged 10 to 17 in good health and CMV-seropositive. The J gene is TRBJ1-2, the V gene TRBV4-3; the D gene is possibly TRBD1 (5 bases). The CDR3 region is CASSQDGGPGSYGYTF. CDR3 sequence (DNA): TGCGCCAGCAGCCAAGATGGAGGGCCAGGGTCGTATGGCTACACCTTC.